Listed below are T cell receptor beta chains from one sample, sequenced in a study of T cell changes during pregnancy in multiple sclerosis. Repertoires were generated with immunoSEQ multiplex PCR, while TCRdb's copy carries only in-frame clones and drops some. The table lists about 32,000 clones, roughly nine tenths of them singletons. Material: CD8+ T cells from peripheral blood mononuclear cells, obtained in the second trimester of pregnancy. The source is a female donor with multiple sclerosis, enrolled in a pregnancy study. Both conserved end residues are part of each CDR3. The D gene is left open where the match is weak. The size field is filled for only some rows; it gives once, few, many or a size class.

j_call clone_size v_call d_call cdr3_nt cdr3_aa
TRBJ2-3 . TRBV28 . TGTGCCAGCAGTCTAACCCAACTAGCAGATACGCAGTATTTT CASSLTQLADTQYF
TRBJ2-7 . TRBV14 . TGTGCCAGCAGCCAAGGGGGTAGGGCGACAGAAGAGCAGTACTTC CASSQGGRATEEQYF
TRBJ2-2 . TRBV7-9 . TGTGCCAGCAGACCAGATTGGAGTCCCGGGGAGCTGTTTTTT CASRPDWSPGELFF
TRBJ1-5 . TRBV7-9 . TGTGCCAGCGCAAAGGCCCAGGGTGGGCAGCCCCAGCATTTT CASAKAQGGQPQHF
TRBJ1-1 . TRBV6-5 . TGTGCCAGCATCAGAGCGCGTGAAGCTTTCTTT CASIRAREAFF
TRBJ1-4 . TRBV4-2 TRBD1 TGTGCCAGCAGCCAAGGAGATCTGACAGGGTTTTGGACTAATGAAAAACTGTTTTTT CASSQGDLTGFWTNEKLFF
TRBJ2-5 . TRBV19 TRBD2 TGTGCCAGTATAGAAACCGGGACTAGCGGGACCCAGTACTTC CASIETGTSGTQYF
TRBJ1-1 . TRBV27 . TGTGCCACCAGGACCGCGGTCGCAGCTTTCTTT CATRTAVAAFF
TRBJ1-2 . TRBV9 . TGTGCCAGCAGAGTGGGGGGGGCTCTAACCTTC CASRVGGALTF
TRBJ2-1 once TRBV15 . TGTGCCACCAGCAGCAGGGGGGCGGGTAATGAGCAGTTCTTC CATSSRGAGNEQFF
TRBJ2-3 . TRBV9 TRBD2 TGTGCCAGCAGCGTAGACGGGGGGGCCGGAGATACGCAGTATTTT CASSVDGGAGDTQYF
TRBJ2-1 . TRBV4-1 TRBD1 TGCGCCAGCAGCCAAGTAGGGGGCGGGTATGAGCAGTTCTTC CASSQVGGGYEQFF
TRBJ2-3 . TRBV9 . TGTGCCAGCAGCGTAGGGGGGGAGGCAGATACGCAGTATTTT CASSVGGEADTQYF
TRBJ1-2 few TRBV5-1 TRBD1 TGCGCCAGCTTCGGACAGGACGCCTATGGCTACACCTTC CASFGQDAYGYTF
TRBJ1-6 . TRBV25-1 TRBD1 TGTGCCAGCAGTGAATGGGGACAGGGAAGGTCACCCCTCCACTTT CASSEWGQGRSPLHF
TRBJ2-3 . TRBV13 TRBD2 TGTGCCAGCAGCTTTAGCGGGAGTTTACCAGATACGCAGTATTTT CASSFSGSLPDTQYF
TRBJ1-4 once TRBV4-1 . TGCGCCAGCAGCCAAGCCAGAGAAAAACTGTTTTTT CASSQAREKLFF
TRBJ1-4 . TRBV6-5 TRBD1 TGTGCCAGCAGTTACGGGACAGGGGAGGAACTGTTTTTT CASSYGTGEELFF
TRBJ2-4 once TRBV10-1 . TGCGCCAGCAGTAGATACCGCGGGGGCCTGAGGCTAGCCAAAAACATTCAGTACTTC CASSRYRGGLRLAKNIQYF
TRBJ2-3 . TRBV6-5 . TGTGCCAGCAGTTACCTGGACTCTTACACAGATACGCAGTATTTT CASSYLDSYTDTQYF
TRBJ2-2 . TRBV7-9 TRBD2 TGTGCCAGCAGGCCGACTAGCGGGGGGGCCTCCGGGGAGCTGTTTTTT CASRPTSGGASGELFF
TRBJ2-1 once TRBV5-5 TRBD1 TGTGCCAGCACCCATTGGACAGGGGGCAATGAGCAGTTCTTC CASTHWTGGNEQFF
TRBJ1-2 . TRBV27 . TGTGCCAGCAGTTTTAGAGGGAACTATGGCTACACCTTC CASSFRGNYGYTF
TRBJ1-2 . TRBV2 . TGTGCCAGCGGGGGGAGAGCTAACTATGGCTACACCTTC CASGGRANYGYTF
TRBJ1-3 . TRBV7-9 . TGTGCCAGCAGCTTAGCGGTTAAGTTCGGCGGCATATATTTT CASSLAVKFGGIYF
TRBJ2-1 few TRBV28 . TGTGCCAGCAGTTTTGTAAATGAGCAGTTCTTC CASSFVNEQFF
TRBJ2-7 . TRBV28 . TGTGCCAGCAGTTTTACAGGAGGGGACTACGAGCAGTACTTC CASSFTGGDYEQYF
TRBJ2-7 . TRBV7-9 TRBD2 TGTGCCAGCAGTTCCGGGACTAGGACCTACGAGCAGTACTTC CASSSGTRTYEQYF
TRBJ2-7 . TRBV11-2 . TGTGCCAGCAGAAAAAAACAGGCGAGCTCCTACGAGCAGTACTTC CASRKKQASSYEQYF
TRBJ2-3 . TRBV10-2 . TGCGCCAGCAGACCACAGGGATTTACAGATACGCAGTATTTT CASRPQGFTDTQYF
TRBJ2-5 once TRBV19 TRBD2 TGTGCCAGTAGTCCCCGGCCCGCGGGAGCGAGGGAGACCCAGTACTTC CASSPRPAGARETQYF
TRBJ2-1 medium-sized TRBV9 . TGTGCCAGCAGCGTTCTAGAGGACTCATACAATGAGCAGTTCTTC CASSVLEDSYNEQFF
TRBJ1-3 . TRBV28 TRBD1 TGTGCCAGCAGTCCACCCGACAGGGGGCGAGGAGGAAACACCATATATTTT CASSPPDRGRGGNTIYF
TRBJ2-5 once TRBV11-2 TRBD2 TGTGCCAGCAGCCCGTCTAGCGGGGGGGGGACCCAGTACTTC CASSPSSGGGTQYF
TRBJ2-1 . TRBV7-9 TRBD1 TGTGCCAGCGACAGGGGGGACAATGAGCAGTTCTTC CASDRGDNEQFF
TRBJ2-1 . TRBV5-4 TRBD2 TGTGCCAGCAGCACACTAGCGGGGGGTTCCTACAATGAGCAGTTCTTC CASSTLAGGSYNEQFF
TRBJ2-7 once TRBV28 TRBD2 TGTGCCAGCAGCTTTCCCTCGAGCGGGAGGGCCCGGGAGCAGTACTTC CASSFPSSGRAREQYF
TRBJ2-3 once TRBV5-1 TRBD1 TGCGCCAGCAGCTCCGGGACAGGGGGCTTCCGCACAGATACGCAGTATTTT CASSSGTGGFRTDTQYF
TRBJ2-3 . TRBV7-3 TRBD2 TGTGCCGGGCCTAGCGGGAGAACAGATACGCAGTATTTT CAGPSGRTDTQYF
TRBJ2-7 . TRBV28 TRBD1 TGTGCCAGCACCCTTACCGGGACAGGTCATTACGAGCAGTACTTC CASTLTGTGHYEQYF
TRBJ1-2 . TRBV19 . TGTGCCAGTAGTATAGGAGCCGCGGGCTACACCTTC CASSIGAAGYTF
TRBJ2-1 . TRBV14 . TGTGCCAGCAGCCAAGATTTGGGGACTTGGTCCTACAATGAGCAGTTCTTC CASSQDLGTWSYNEQFF
TRBJ2-3 . TRBV5-6 . TGTGCCAGCAGCCACGGGGGTTCCTCAGGCACAGATACGCAGTATTTT CASSHGGSSGTDTQYF
TRBJ1-3 . TRBV5-6 . TGTGCCAGCAGCTTGGCCAGGTACTCTGGAAACACCATATATTTT CASSLARYSGNTIYF
TRBJ2-7 . TRBV7-9 TRBD1 TGTGCCAGCAGCCCCCGGGACAGGGTCTACGAGCAGTACTTC CASSPRDRVYEQYF
TRBJ1-4 . TRBV19 . TGTGCCAGTAGTATGAGGCGGGGCGTTCTTAATGAAAAACTGTTTTTT CASSMRRGVLNEKLFF
TRBJ1-5 . TRBV9 . TGTGCCAGCAGCGACCAGGGTAATCAGCCCCAGCATTTT CASSDQGNQPQHF
TRBJ2-7 . TRBV5-1 . TGCGCCAGCAGCCCCTTAGAGTTGGGGGCCTCCTACGAGCAGTACTTC CASSPLELGASYEQYF
TRBJ1-1 . TRBV30 . TGTGCCTGGATGTATAATGGGCACACTGAAGCTTTCTTT CAWMYNGHTEAFF